The present T cell receptor beta chain was sequenced within a study of graft-versus-host responses after intestinal transplantation. Study-wide background: Transplants given to recipients were multivisceral, liver-intestinal, or isolated intestinal. Every recipient had anti-thymocyte globulin induction and approximately 3 years of tacrolimus plus steroids. Study observations and caveats: The study associated peak circulating GvH clone levels with early post-transplant HvG declines.

About this clone: Its cognate antigen is unknown.

V was pared by 5 bases and J by 3 bases, with 14 bases between. Germline V gene lookup returns CDR1 SGHTA and CDR2 FQGNSA. This CDR3 contains 14 residues. Sequenced by immunoSEQ multiplex PCR; TCRdb stores in-frame clones only, minus some. Of around 30,000 clones listed, around 90% were seen once; the top ten hold roughly 10%. The chain links TRBV7-2 to TRBJ2-7, with D tentatively TRBD2 (6 bases). This specimen consisted of PBMCs, obtained around 430 days after intestinal transplantation. The receptor was derived from a human patient who received an intestinal transplant, so some T cells may come from the graft donor. CDR3 region: CASSRSGRDYEQYF. As DNA, the CDR3 is TGTGCCAGCAGCCGTAGCGGACGGGACTACGAGCAGTACTTC.